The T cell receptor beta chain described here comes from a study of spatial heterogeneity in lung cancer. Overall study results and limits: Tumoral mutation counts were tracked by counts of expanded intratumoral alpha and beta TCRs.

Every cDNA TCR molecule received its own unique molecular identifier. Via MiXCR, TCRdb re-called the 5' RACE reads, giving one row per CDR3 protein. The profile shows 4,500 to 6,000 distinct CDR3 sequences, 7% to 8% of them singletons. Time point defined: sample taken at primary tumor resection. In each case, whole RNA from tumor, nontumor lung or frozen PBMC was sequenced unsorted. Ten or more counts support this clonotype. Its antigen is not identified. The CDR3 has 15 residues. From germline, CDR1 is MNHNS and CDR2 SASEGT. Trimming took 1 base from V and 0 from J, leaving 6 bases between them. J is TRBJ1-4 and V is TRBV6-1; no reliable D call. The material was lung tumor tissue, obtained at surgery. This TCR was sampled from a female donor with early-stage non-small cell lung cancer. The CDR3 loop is CASSEGSATNEKLFF. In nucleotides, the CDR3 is TGTGCCAGCAGTGAAGGTTCAGCAACTAATGAAAAACTGTTTTTT.